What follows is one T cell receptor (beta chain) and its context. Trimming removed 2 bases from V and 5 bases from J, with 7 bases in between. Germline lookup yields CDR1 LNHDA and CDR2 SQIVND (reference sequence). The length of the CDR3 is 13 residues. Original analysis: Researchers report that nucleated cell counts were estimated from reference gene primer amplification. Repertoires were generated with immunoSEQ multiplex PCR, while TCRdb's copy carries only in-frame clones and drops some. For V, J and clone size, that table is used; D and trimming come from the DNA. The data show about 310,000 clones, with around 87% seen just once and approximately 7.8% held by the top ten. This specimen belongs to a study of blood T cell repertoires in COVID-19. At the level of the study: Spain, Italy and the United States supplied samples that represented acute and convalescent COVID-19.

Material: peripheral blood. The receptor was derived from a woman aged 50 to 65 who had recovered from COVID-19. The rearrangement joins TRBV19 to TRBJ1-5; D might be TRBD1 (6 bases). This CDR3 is CASSINRDQPQHF. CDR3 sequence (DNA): TGTGCCAGTAGTATAAACAGGGATCAGCCCCAGCATTTT.